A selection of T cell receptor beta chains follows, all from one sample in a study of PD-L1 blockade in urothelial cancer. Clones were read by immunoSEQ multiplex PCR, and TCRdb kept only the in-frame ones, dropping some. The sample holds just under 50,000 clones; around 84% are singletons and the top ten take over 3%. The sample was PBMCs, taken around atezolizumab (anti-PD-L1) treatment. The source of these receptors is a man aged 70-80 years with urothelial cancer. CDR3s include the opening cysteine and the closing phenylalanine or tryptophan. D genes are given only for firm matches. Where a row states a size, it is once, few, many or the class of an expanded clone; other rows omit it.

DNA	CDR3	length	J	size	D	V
TGTGCCAGCAGTGGAAGGACTAGCGGATGGAATGAGCAGTTCTTC	CASSGRTSGWNEQFF	15	TRBJ2-1	-	TRBD2	TRBV25-1
TGTGCCTGGAGCGATAGACAGGGGGTATCCTACGAGCAGTACTTC	CAWSDRQGVSYEQYF	15	TRBJ2-7	-	TRBD1	TRBV30
TGTGCCAGCACCCGCCGATGGGACACGGGATACGAGCAGTACTTC	CASTRRWDTGYEQYF	15	TRBJ2-7	-	-	TRBV27
TGTGCCAGCAGCCAAGACAGGGTCAAATCTGGAAACACCATATATTTT	CASSQDRVKSGNTIYF	16	TRBJ1-3	-	TRBD1	TRBV5-5
TGCGCCAGCAGCCGCGGAAGTGAAGAGACCCAGTACTTC	CASSRGSEETQYF	13	TRBJ2-5	-	-	TRBV5-1
TGTGCCATCAGTGAGTCTCAGGGGAACACTGAAGCTTTCTTT	CAISESQGNTEAFF	14	TRBJ1-1	-	-	TRBV10-3
TGCAGCGTTGCGCGACTAGCGGGAGGATGGTTCTTC	CSVARLAGGWFF	12	TRBJ2-1	-	TRBD2	TRBV29-1
TGTGCCAGCAGCCCCCAGAGGCTCGGGACCTACGAGCAGTACTTC	CASSPQRLGTYEQYF	15	TRBJ2-7	-	-	TRBV27
TGCAGTGTCTCACGGGGCAATGAGCAGTTCTTC	CSVSRGNEQFF	11	TRBJ2-1	-	-	TRBV20-1
TGTGCCAGCAGGGGGACTAGCGGGGGGTCTCTCACCGGGGAGCTGTTTTTT	CASRGTSGGSLTGELFF	17	TRBJ2-2	-	TRBD2	TRBV2
TGTGCCAGCAGTTCCGCTCGGCAGGGGGAAGAGACCCAGTACTTC	CASSSARQGEETQYF	15	TRBJ2-5	-	TRBD1	TRBV11-3
TGTGCCAGTAGTCTCCGAGAAAATTCACCCCTCCACTTT	CASSLRENSPLHF	13	TRBJ1-6	-	-	TRBV19
TGCGCCAGCAGCCGGGGACAGGGGAGATCCAACAATGAGCAGTTCTTC	CASSRGQGRSNNEQFF	16	TRBJ2-1	-	TRBD1	TRBV5-1
TGTGCCAGTAGCGGCGGCTACACAGATACGCAGTATTTT	CASSGGYTDTQYF	13	TRBJ2-3	-	-	TRBV19
TGTGCCAGCAGCCCCCCGGGACAGAACTATGGCTACACCTTC	CASSPPGQNYGYTF	14	TRBJ1-2	-	TRBD1	TRBV9
TGTGCCACCACTGGACAGGGCCACGAGCAGTACTTC	CATTGQGHEQYF	12	TRBJ2-7	few	TRBD1	TRBV6-1
TGTGCCAGCAGTTACGGACTAGCGGGGGGCACAACCCACGCAGGTCATACGCAGTATTTT	CASSYGLAGGTTHAGHTQYF	20	TRBJ2-3	-	TRBD2	TRBV27
TGTGCCAGCAGTGGCCAGGTTTCGGGGTATGGCTACACCTTC	CASSGQVSGYGYTF	14	TRBJ1-2	-	-	TRBV25-1
TGTGCCAGCAGCTTAGGACAGGGGGCTGGCGAGCAGTACTTC	CASSLGQGAGEQYF	14	TRBJ2-7	once	TRBD1	TRBV7-2
TGTGCCAGCACCCCAACAGGGTCGGACACTGAAGCTTTCTTT	CASTPTGSDTEAFF	14	TRBJ1-1	-	-	TRBV7-2
TGTGCCAGTACTAGGGGCGGTTTAAACTATGGCTACACCTTC	CASTRGGLNYGYTF	14	TRBJ1-2	-	-	TRBV19
TGTGCCAGCAGCTTAGGAGTCAGGGCGGCTGAAGCTTTCTTT	CASSLGVRAAEAFF	14	TRBJ1-1	-	-	TRBV13
TGTGCCAGCAGCCCCAGGGGGCCGAGGACCGGGGAGCTGTTTTTT	CASSPRGPRTGELFF	15	TRBJ2-2	few	TRBD1	TRBV7-2
TGTGCCAGCAGCTTATTAGCGGGAGGTGTGTACAATGAGCAGTTCTTC	CASSLLAGGVYNEQFF	16	TRBJ2-1	-	TRBD2	TRBV11-2
TGCGCCAGCAGCCCCGGGGGGGCTAAGTATGAGCAGTTCTTC	CASSPGGAKYEQFF	14	TRBJ2-1	-	TRBD2	TRBV5-1
TGTGCCAGCAGCCAAGGGGGTGGCCCGCAAGAGACCCAGTACTTC	CASSQGGGPQETQYF	15	TRBJ2-5	medium-sized	-	TRBV9
TGCGCCAGCAGCCTCTGGGACAGGGGGAATGAGCAGTTCTTC	CASSLWDRGNEQFF	14	TRBJ2-1	-	TRBD1	TRBV5-1
TGTGCCAGCAGTTATAGCGAAGGTTGGCTGGGCACTGAAGCTTTCTTT	CASSYSEGWLGTEAFF	16	TRBJ1-1	few	-	TRBV6-5
TGTGCCAGTAGTACACCACAGGGGGGCTCCTACAATGAGCAGTTCTTC	CASSTPQGGSYNEQFF	16	TRBJ2-1	once	TRBD1	TRBV19
TGTGCCAGCAGCTCCGGGACTAGCTCCTACAATGAGCAGTTCTTC	CASSSGTSSYNEQFF	15	TRBJ2-1	-	TRBD2	TRBV5-4
TGTGCCAGCAGCTACCGACTAGCGGGGGCGGCAGATACGCAGTATTTT	CASSYRLAGAADTQYF	16	TRBJ2-3	-	TRBD2	TRBV5-4
TGTGCCAGCAAGACAGGGGAAACGTATCAGCCCCAGCATTTT	CASKTGETYQPQHF	14	TRBJ1-5	few	TRBD1	TRBV19
TGTGCCAGCAGTGCACAGGGAGCCCCGAGGAACATTCAGTACTTC	CASSAQGAPRNIQYF	15	TRBJ2-4	-	-	TRBV28
TGCGCCAGCAGCCCGGCAGGCAGCAATCAGCCCCAGCATTTT	CASSPAGSNQPQHF	14	TRBJ1-5	-	-	TRBV4-1
TGTGCCAGCAGCCAAGGGGAGGAGTACAATGAGCAGTTCTTC	CASSQGEEYNEQFF	14	TRBJ2-1	-	-	TRBV4-2
TGTGCCAGCAGCAGGAGACTAGCGGGAGTGACAGGGGAGCTGTTTTTT	CASSRRLAGVTGELFF	16	TRBJ2-2	-	TRBD2	TRBV5-4
TGTGCCAGCAGCGCTGGACTAGCGGGCTCCTACGAGCAGTACTTC	CASSAGLAGSYEQYF	15	TRBJ2-7	-	TRBD2	TRBV5-5
TGTGCCAGCAAGGGGGCCCCCTATAATTCACCCCTCCACTTT	CASKGAPYNSPLHF	14	TRBJ1-6	-	TRBD1	TRBV5-8
TGCGCCAGCAGCCAAGAACAGGGGACTAACTATGGCTACACCTTC	CASSQEQGTNYGYTF	15	TRBJ1-2	-	TRBD1	TRBV4-3
TGTGCCAGCTCACGACGCGACAGAAGCCTCGGGGAGCTGTTTTTT	CASSRRDRSLGELFF	15	TRBJ2-2	-	-	TRBV18
TGTGCCAGCTCAGGCGGGATGAGAGATACGCAGTATTTT	CASSGGMRDTQYF	13	TRBJ2-3	-	-	TRBV18
TGTGCCAGCAGCTTCCTAGGACAGGGGCAGCCCCAGCATTTT	CASSFLGQGQPQHF	14	TRBJ1-5	many	TRBD1	TRBV7-2
TGCGCCAGCAGCTTGGATCAGGGCTTAACAGGCGGCTACACCTTC	CASSLDQGLTGGYTF	15	TRBJ1-2	-	-	TRBV5-1
TGTGCCAGCAGCCTAAAGAAGGGACTCTATGGCTACACCTTC	CASSLKKGLYGYTF	14	TRBJ1-2	-	-	TRBV7-9
TGTGCCAGCTCACCGGGCCAGACAGGGGGGAATCAGCCCCAGCATTTT	CASSPGQTGGNQPQHF	16	TRBJ1-5	-	TRBD1	TRBV18
TGTGCCAGCAGCGACAGGATTTATGGCTACACCTTC	CASSDRIYGYTF	12	TRBJ1-2	-	-	TRBV9
TGCGCCAGCAGCCAAGATAGAAACACCGGGGAGCTGTTTTTT	CASSQDRNTGELFF	14	TRBJ2-2	-	-	TRBV4-1
TGTGCCAGCAGCGTAGCTAGCGGTTACTACAATGAGCAGTTCTTC	CASSVASGYYNEQFF	15	TRBJ2-1	-	TRBD2	TRBV9
TGTGCCAGCAGCTTAGTCGGGGGGGGGACAGCCGGCTATGGCTACACCTTC	CASSLVGGGTAGYGYTF	17	TRBJ1-2	-	TRBD1	TRBV7-8